This T cell receptor (beta chain) came from a study of blood T cells in healthy people across ages. Primers used in a second PCR of about 6 to 11 cycles were a sample-barcoded 5' primer and a J-beta primer mix. Every sample gave at least 2.5 million paired-end reads containing CDR3. Each CDR3 protein gets one entry after TCRdb re-called the 5' RACE reads with MiXCR. The repertoire holds some 560,000 distinct CDR3 sequences, with 25% to 35% as singletons. These data also formed part of another study, on T cells of mothers and their children. Turning to that study: During the second PCR, the M1S primer introduced sample barcodes along with 2-4 random nucleotides. A slight, non-significant increase in overlap was found for related mother-child pairs relative to unrelated pairs.

Sequencing was done on a sample of blood. The source of this sequence is a boy between 2 and 15 years old in good health.

CDR3 in DNA: TGTGCCAGCAGCCCCGGACTAGCGGGAACCCTCCGGCCGTATCAAGAGACCCAGTACTTC. Translating it yields CASSPGLAGTLRPYQETQYF. V usage is TRBV3-1 and J usage is TRBJ2-5; 12 positions agree with TRBD2. The V gene end was trimmed by 4 bases and the J gene end by 2 bases; junction bases not matched to a gene: 17. Germline V lookup: CDR1 LGHDT, CDR2 YNNKEL (reference sequence). CDR3 length: 20 residues.